This passage covers 8 T cell receptor beta chains from one sample sequenced in a study of cytomegalovirus exposure and HLA in healthy donors. The PCR made use of 60 Vbeta and 13 Jbeta primers. The assay was immunoSEQ multiplex PCR, and TCRdb's table has in-frame clones only and misses some. This table holds about 140,000 clones, approximately 68% found once. Sample: PBMCs. These receptor sequences come from a man aged 55 to 70 in good health and CMV-seronegative.

This chain connects TRBV7-7 to TRBJ2-7; TRBD2 agrees at 9 bases. Germline V CDR1 and CDR2: SSHAT, FNYEAQ (reference sequence). J lost 3 bases, V lost 5 bases, and 8 bases had no gene match. CDR3 length: 15 residues. This chain's CDR3 is CASSISSGMGYEQYF. The CDR3 DNA reads as TGTGCCAGCAGCATCTCTAGCGGGATGGGCTACGAGCAGTACTTC.

The V gene is TRBV5-1, the J gene TRBJ1-1; TRBD1 aligns across 9 bases. Unmatched junction bases numbered 3, after V lost 5 bases and J lost 4 bases. Per the germline V gene, CDR1 is SGHRS and CDR2 is YFSETQ. This CDR3 has 13 amino acids. CDR3 coding DNA: TGCGCCAGCAGTGCGACAGGGGGCACTGAAGCTTTCTTT. Encoded protein: CASSATGGTEAFF.

The V and J genes are TRBV30 and TRBJ1-1, with a tentative D call TRBD1 (6 bases). V was shortened by 2 bases and J by 4 bases, with 11 bases between the two germline ends. CDR3 size: 13 residues. Germline CDR1 reads GTSNPN; CDR2 reads SVGIG (reference sequence). The CDR3 sequence: CAWSSSGVTEAFF. The DNA for the CDR3 is TGTGCCTGGAGTTCCTCAGGGGTCACTGAAGCTTTCTTT.

This clone occurred a few times. The rearrangement uses TRBV5-6 and TRBJ1-1, with TRBD1 matching over 10 bases. The CDR3 extends over 14 amino acids. Germline CDR1 is SGHDT and CDR2 is YYEEEE. With V trimmed by 4 bases and J by 4 bases, 4 bases remained unmatched. The chain's CDR3 is CASSPGQGTTEAFF. CDR3 in DNA: TGTGCCAGCAGCCCGGGACAGGGGACCACTGAAGCTTTCTTT.

The chain recombines TRBV4-3 with TRBJ2-7; TRBD2 matches at 13 bases. Looked up from germline, CDR1 is LGHNA and CDR2 is YSLEER. V gave up 6 bases and J gave up 2 bases; unmatched junction bases: 4. The length of the CDR3 is 15 residues. CDR3 nucleotides: TGCGCCAGCAGTCGAGGACTAGCGGGAGCCTACGAGCAGTACTTC. Translating gives CASSRGLAGAYEQYF.

V is TRBV7-2 and J is TRBJ2-1; D perhaps matches TRBD2 (6 bases). The germline V and J ends were trimmed by 1 base and 7 bases, with 17 bases remaining between them. Germline lookup yields CDR1 SGHTA and CDR2 FQGNSA. This CDR3 is built from 16 residues. The CDR3: CASSLVGGASGNEQFF. The CDR3 nucleotides are TGTGCCAGCAGCTTAGTGGGCGGGGCCTCTGGGAATGAGCAGTTCTTC.

V is TRBV5-4 and J is TRBJ2-5, with a possible D match to TRBD1 (6 bases). Between the trimmed V and J ends, which lost 0 bases and 5 bases, there was a span of 17 bases. The CDR3 covers 16 residues. Germline V gives CDR1 SGHNT, CDR2 YYREEE (reference sequence). CDR3 region: CASSLEPGSGVETQYF. The DNA for the CDR3 is TGTGCCAGCAGCTTGGAACCAGGGTCAGGGGTGGAGACCCAGTACTTC.

The V gene is TRBV13, the J gene TRBJ2-1, with D tentatively TRBD2 (7 bases). The CDR3 contains 15 residues. Trimming stripped 5 bases from V and 8 bases from J, with 19 bases between. CDR1 and CDR2 (germline): PRHDT, FYEKMQ (reference sequence). The CDR3 is CASSPRGRAQYEQFF. CDR3 sequence (DNA): TGTGCCAGCAGCCCTAGGGGGAGGGCCCAATATGAGCAGTTCTTC.